Below, 8 T cell receptor beta chains from the same sample are listed, as sequenced in a study of T cell repertoires in cytomegalovirus infection (dated 2019 in TCRdb). TCRdb names Illumina HiSeq 1500 as the instrument used. Using fastp trimming at Q25 and MiXCR clonotype assembly, TCRdb reanalyzed the public sequencing data and kept in-frame beta chains. Every entry covers one CDR3 protein and lists the most common genes and DNA from its rows. The sample records roughly 500,000 distinct CDR3 sequences, more than 15% of which are singletons. The ten largest account for 20% to 30% of the sample. Input material: CD8+ T cells from PBMCs. The source is a human donor in good health (CMV status not recorded). Some clones in this sample may be carry-over from other donors' samples.

Ten or more counts support this clonotype. The rearrangement joins TRBV2 to TRBJ1-1; D is unresolved. V was pared by 6 bases and J by 2 bases, with 4 bases between. The CDR3 sequence is 11 residues long. CDR1 and CDR2 from the germline V gene are SNHLY and FYNNEI. CDR3 amino acids: CASRDNTEAFF. As DNA, the CDR3 is TGTGCCAGCAGGGACAACACTGAAGCTTTCTTT.

The V call is TRBV2, the J call TRBJ1-2, with D maybe TRBD1 (6 bases). The V gene lost 0 bases and the J gene lost 6 bases, with 8 bases spanning the gap. This CDR3 spans 13 amino acids. Germline-derived CDR1 and CDR2 are SNHLY and FYNNEI. CDR3 nucleotide sequence: TGTGCCAGCAGTGAAGCAGGGGGTAATGGCTACACCTTC. Its translation is CASSEAGGNGYTF.

Only a few counts were recorded for this clonotype. This sequence joins TRBV19 and TRBJ2-7; a possible D gene is TRBD2 (5 bases). Germline CDR1 and CDR2: LNHDA and SQIVND (reference sequence). V shed 0 bases and J shed 2 bases, with 14 bases lying between them. The CDR3 is 16 residues long. The CDR3 sequence is CASSIDPGSGTYEQYF. Here the CDR3 DNA reads TGTGCCAGTAGTATAGATCCGGGGAGTGGGACCTACGAGCAGTACTTC.

The table lists this clonotype with many counts. The chain couples TRBV7-9 to TRBJ1-2; no clear D. The CDR3 has 16 residues. CDR1 SEHNR and CDR2 FQNEAQ come from the germline V gene (reference sequence). V was pared by 5 bases and J by 0 bases, with 16 bases between. CDR3 sequence (DNA): TGTGCCAGCAGCCCAACTAGCGGCAGGTCTAACTATGGCTACACCTTC. As protein: CASSPTSGRSNYGYTF.

This clonotype was counted at least ten times. The V call is TRBV6-1, the J call TRBJ1-5, with unresolved D. V gave up 1 base and J gave up 5 bases, with 18 bases separating them. CDR1 is MNHNS, CDR2 SASEGT, per germline. This CDR3 region has 17 residues. CDR3 nucleotide sequence: TGTGCCAGCAGTGAAGGGGTCGTGGACCCCCCGGATCAGCCCCAGCATTTT. Its translation is CASSEGVVDPPDQPQHF.

The genes are TRBV4-1 and TRBJ2-3; D may be TRBD2 (5 bases). CDR1 is MGHRA and CDR2 is YSYEKL in the germline V gene. V dropped 1 base and J dropped 1 base, with 9 bases sitting between them. This CDR3 spans 15 amino acids. The CDR3 loop is CASSQGPGGTDTQYF. CDR3 DNA: TGCGCCAGCAGCCAAGGTCCCGGGGGCACAGATACGCAGTATTTT.

This clonotype has a handful of counts. The genes are TRBV9 and TRBJ1-3; D gene uncertain. The CDR3 loop spans 13 amino acids. Germline lookup yields CDR1 SGDLS and CDR2 YYNGEE. Trimming removed 0 bases from V and 8 bases from J, with 9 bases in between. Written as DNA, the CDR3 is TGTGCCAGCAGCGTAGGGGCAGCGGACACCATATATTTT. Residues: CASSVGAADTIYF.

In its sample, this clonotype was seen many times. The gene calls are TRBV7-8 and TRBJ2-1; 15 nucleotides align to TRBD2. The CDR3 covers 16 residues. CDR1 SGHVS and CDR2 FQNEAQ come from the germline V gene. The junction had 6 bases not matched to a gene; V was cut back by 5 bases and J by 7 bases. The CDR3 loop is CASSAGTSGRRNEQFF. In nucleotides, the CDR3 is TGTGCCAGCAGCGCGGGGACTAGCGGGAGGCGGAATGAGCAGTTCTTC.